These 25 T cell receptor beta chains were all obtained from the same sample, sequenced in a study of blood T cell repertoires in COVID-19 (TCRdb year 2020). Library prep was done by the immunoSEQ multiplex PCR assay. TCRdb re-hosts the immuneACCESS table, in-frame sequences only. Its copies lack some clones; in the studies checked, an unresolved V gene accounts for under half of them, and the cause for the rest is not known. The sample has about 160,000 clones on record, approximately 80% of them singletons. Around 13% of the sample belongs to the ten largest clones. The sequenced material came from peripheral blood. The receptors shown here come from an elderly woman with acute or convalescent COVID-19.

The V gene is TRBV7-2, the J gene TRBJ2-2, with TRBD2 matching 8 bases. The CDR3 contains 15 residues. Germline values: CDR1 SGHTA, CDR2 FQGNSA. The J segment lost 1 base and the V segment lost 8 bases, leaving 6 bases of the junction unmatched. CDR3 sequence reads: CASPRGGRNTGELFF. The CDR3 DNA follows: TGTGCCAGCCCCCGGGGGGGGAGGAACACCGGGGAGCTGTTTTTT.

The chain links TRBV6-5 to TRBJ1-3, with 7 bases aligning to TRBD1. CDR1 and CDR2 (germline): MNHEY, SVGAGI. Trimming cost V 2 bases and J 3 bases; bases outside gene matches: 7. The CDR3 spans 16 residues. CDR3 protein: CASSYHSTGLGNTIYF. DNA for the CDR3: TGTGCCAGCAGTTACCACTCGACAGGGCTTGGAAACACCATATATTTT.

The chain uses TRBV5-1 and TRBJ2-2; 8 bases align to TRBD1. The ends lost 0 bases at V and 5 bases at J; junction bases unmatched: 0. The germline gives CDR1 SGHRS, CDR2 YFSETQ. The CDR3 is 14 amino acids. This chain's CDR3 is CASSLGTGTGELFF. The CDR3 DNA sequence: TGCGCCAGCAGCTTGGGGACAGGGACCGGGGAGCTGTTTTTT.

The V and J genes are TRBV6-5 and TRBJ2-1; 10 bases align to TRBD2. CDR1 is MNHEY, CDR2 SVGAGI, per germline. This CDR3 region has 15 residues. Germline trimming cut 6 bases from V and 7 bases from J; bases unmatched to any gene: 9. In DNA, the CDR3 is TGTGCCAGCAGCCGTAGCGGGAGGTCTTCTAATGAGCAGTTCTTC. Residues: CASSRSGRSSNEQFF.

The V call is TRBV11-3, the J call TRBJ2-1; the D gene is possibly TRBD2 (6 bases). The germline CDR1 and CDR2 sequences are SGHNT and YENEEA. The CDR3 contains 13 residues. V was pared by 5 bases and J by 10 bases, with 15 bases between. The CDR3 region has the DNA TGTGCCAGCAGCGGAGGGCCGGGTCAAGAGCAGTTCTTC. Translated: CASSGGPGQEQFF. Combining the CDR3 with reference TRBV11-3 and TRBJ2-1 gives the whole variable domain EAGVVQSPRYKIIEKKQPVAFWCNPISGHNTLYWYLQNLGQGPELLIRYENEEAVDDSQLPKDRFSAERLKGVDSTLKIQPAELGDSAVYLCASSGGPGQEQFFGPGTRLTVL.

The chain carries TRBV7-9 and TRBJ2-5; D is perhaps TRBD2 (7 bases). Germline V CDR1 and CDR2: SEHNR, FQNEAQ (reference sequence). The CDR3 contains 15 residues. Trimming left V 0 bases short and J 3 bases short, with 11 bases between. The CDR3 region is CASSLAGGEEETQYF. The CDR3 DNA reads TGTGCCAGCAGCTTAGCAGGGGGGGAGGAAGAGACCCAGTACTTC.

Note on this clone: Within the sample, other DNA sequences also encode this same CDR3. CDR3 in DNA: TGTGCCAGCAGCGTAGGTGCGGGGGGCGGGGAGACCCAGTACTTC. Translating it yields CASSVGAGGGETQYF. The gene calls are TRBV9 and TRBJ2-5; 8 bases map to TRBD2. Looked up from germline, CDR1 is SGDLS and CDR2 is YYNGEE. The CDR3 is made up of 15 amino acids. Trimming took 0 bases from V and 5 from J; bases not matched to a gene: 6.

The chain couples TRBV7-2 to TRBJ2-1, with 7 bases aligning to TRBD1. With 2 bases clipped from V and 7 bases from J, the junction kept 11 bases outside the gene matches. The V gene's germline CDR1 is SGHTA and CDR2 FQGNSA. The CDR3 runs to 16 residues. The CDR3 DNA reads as TGTGCCAGCAGCTTATGGGTCACAGGGGAAGGGAATGAGCAGTTCTTC. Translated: CASSLWVTGEGNEQFF.

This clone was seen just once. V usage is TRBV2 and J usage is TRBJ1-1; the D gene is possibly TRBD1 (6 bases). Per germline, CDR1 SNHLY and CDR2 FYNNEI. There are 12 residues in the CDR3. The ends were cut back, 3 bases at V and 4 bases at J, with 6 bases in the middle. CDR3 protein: CASSETGTEAFF. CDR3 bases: TGTGCCAGCAGTGAGACAGGCACTGAAGCTTTCTTT.

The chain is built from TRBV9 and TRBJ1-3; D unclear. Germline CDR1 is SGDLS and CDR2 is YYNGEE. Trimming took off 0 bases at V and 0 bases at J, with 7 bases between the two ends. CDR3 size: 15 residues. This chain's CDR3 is CASSVADSSGNTIYF. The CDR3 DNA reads TGTGCCAGCAGCGTAGCTGATAGCTCTGGAAACACCATATATTTT. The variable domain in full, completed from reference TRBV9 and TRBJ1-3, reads DSGVTQTPKHLITATGQRVTLRCSPRSGDLSVYWYQQSLDQGLQFLIQYYNGEERAKGNILERFSAQQFPDLHSELNLSSLELGDSALYFCASSVADSSGNTIYFGEGSWLTVV.

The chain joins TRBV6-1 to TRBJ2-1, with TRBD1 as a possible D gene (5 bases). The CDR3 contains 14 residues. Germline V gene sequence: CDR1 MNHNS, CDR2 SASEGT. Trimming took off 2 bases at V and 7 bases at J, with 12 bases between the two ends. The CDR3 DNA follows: TGTGCCAGCAGTGAAAGGTCAGGGATAAATGAGCAGTTCTTC. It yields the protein CASSERSGINEQFF.

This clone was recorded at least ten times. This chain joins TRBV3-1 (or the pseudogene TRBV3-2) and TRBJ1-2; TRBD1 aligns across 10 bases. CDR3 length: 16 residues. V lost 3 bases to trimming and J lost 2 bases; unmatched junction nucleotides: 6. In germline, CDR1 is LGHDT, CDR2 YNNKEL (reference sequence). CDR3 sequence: CASSHQPGQGNYGYTF. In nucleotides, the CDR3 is TGTGCCAGCAGCCACCAGCCGGGACAGGGGAACTATGGCTACACCTTC.

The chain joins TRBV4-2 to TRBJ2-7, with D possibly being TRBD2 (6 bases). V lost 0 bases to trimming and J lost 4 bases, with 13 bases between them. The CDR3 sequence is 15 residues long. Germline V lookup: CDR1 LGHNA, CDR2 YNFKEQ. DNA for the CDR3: TGTGCCAGCAGCCAAGAACGCTGGGGGACTTACGAGCAGTACTTC. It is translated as CASSQERWGTYEQYF.

CDR3 sequence: CASSLAIGTTETQYF. CDR3 coding DNA: TGTGCCAGCAGCTTAGCTATAGGGACTACAGAGACCCAGTACTTC. V and J are TRBV7-2 and TRBJ2-5; TRBD2 matches 7 bases. The CDR3 runs 15 residues. The germline V gene encodes CDR1 SGHTA and CDR2 FQGNSA. Unmatched junction bases numbered 5, after V lost 0 bases and J lost 4 bases.

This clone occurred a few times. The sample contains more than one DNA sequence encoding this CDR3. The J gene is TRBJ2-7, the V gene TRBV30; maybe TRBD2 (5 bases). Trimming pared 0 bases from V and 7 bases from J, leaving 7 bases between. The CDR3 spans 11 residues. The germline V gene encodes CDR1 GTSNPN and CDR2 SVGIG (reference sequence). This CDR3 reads CAWSVTGEQYF. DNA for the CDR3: TGTGCCTGGAGTGTAACGGGGGAGCAGTACTTC.

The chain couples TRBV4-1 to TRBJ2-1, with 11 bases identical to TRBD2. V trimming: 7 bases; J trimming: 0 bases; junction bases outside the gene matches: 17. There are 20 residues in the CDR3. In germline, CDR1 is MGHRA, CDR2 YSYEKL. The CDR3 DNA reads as TGCGCCAGCACCCGGACGGTATTAGCGGGAGGGCCTAGCTCCTACAATGAGCAGTTCTTC. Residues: CASTRTVLAGGPSSYNEQFF.

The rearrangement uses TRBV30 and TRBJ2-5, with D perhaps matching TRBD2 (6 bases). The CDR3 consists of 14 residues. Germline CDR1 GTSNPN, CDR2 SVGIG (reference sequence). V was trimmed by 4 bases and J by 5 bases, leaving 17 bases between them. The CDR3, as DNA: TGTGCCTGGAAGAACCCCGGGGGTCCGGAGACCCAGTACTTC. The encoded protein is CAWKNPGGPETQYF.

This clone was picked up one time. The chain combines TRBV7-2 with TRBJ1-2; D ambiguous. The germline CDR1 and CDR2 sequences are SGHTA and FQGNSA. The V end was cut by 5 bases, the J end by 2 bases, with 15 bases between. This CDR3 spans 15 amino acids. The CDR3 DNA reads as TGTGCCAGCAGCCTCCGAGCCCCGGGAAACTATGGCTACACCTTC. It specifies CASSLRAPGNYGYTF.

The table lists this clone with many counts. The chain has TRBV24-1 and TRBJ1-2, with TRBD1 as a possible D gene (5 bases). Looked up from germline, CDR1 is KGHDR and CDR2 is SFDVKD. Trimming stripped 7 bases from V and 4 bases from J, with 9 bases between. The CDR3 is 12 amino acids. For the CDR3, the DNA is TGTGCCACCAGCCAGGGTAGCTATGGCTACACCTTC. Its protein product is CATSQGSYGYTF.

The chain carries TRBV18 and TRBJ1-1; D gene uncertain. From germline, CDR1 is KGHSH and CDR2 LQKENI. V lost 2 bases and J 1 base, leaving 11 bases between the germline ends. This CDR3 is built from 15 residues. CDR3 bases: TGTGCCAGCTCACCAGGTAGAGGGTGGAACACTGAAGCTTTCTTT. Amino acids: CASSPGRGWNTEAFF.

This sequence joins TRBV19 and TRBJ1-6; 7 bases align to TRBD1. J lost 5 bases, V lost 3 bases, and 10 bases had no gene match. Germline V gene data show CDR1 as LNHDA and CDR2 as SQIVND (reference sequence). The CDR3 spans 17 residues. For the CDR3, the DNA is TGTGCCAGTAGTATGCTATCCCAGGGGGGTAATAATTCACCCCTCCACTTT. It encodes CASSMLSQGGNNSPLHF.

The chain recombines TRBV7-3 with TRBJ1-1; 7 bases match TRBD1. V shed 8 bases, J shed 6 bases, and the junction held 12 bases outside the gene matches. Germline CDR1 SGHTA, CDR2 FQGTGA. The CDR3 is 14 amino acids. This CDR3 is CASSTGQGVAEAFF. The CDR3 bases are TGTGCCAGCTCGACAGGGCAAGGGGTGGCTGAAGCTTTCTTT.

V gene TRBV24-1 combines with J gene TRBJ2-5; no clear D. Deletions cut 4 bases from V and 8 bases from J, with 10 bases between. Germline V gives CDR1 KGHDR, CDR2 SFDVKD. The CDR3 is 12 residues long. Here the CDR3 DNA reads TGTGCCACCAGTGACCTAACCCCAACCCAGTACTTC. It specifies CATSDLTPTQYF.

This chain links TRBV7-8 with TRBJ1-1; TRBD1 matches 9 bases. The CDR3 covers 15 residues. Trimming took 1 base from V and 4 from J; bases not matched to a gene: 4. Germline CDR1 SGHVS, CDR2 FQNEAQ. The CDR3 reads CASSLGDRASTEAFF. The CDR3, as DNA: TGTGCCAGCAGCTTAGGGGACAGGGCGAGCACTGAAGCTTTCTTT.

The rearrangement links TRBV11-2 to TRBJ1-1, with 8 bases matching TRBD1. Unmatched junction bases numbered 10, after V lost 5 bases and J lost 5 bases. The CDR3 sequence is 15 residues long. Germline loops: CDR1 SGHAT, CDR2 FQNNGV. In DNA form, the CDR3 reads TGTGCCAGCAGCGATCGCAGGGGGCAGCTTACTGAAGCTTTCTTT. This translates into CASSDRRGQLTEAFF. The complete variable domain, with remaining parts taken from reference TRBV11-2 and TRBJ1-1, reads EAGVAQSPRYKIIEKRQSVAFWCNPISGHATLYWYQQILGQGPKLLIQFQNNGVVDDSQLPKDRFSAERLKGVDSTLKIQPAKLEDSAVYLCASSDRRGQLTEAFFGQGTRLTVV.